These 3 T cell receptor beta chains originate from one sample sequenced in a study of beta chain features in type 1 diabetes. The sequenced template was cDNA made from the entire isolated RNA. TCRdb keeps only in-frame clones here, not all; method: immunoSEQ multiplex PCR. This table holds under 800,000 clones, 15% found once. Sequencing was carried out using naive CD4+ T cells from blood. These receptor sequences come from a man younger than 35 in good health.

This chain connects TRBV11-3 to TRBJ2-1; perhaps TRBD1 as D (5 bases). Looked up from germline, CDR1 is SGHNT and CDR2 is YENEEA. The CDR3 spans 13 residues. Trimming stripped 5 bases from V and 6 bases from J, with 11 bases between. The CDR3 spells CASSLPGFNEQFF. The CDR3 nucleotides read TGTGCCAGCAGCCTCCCAGGGTTCAATGAGCAGTTCTTC.

The sample holds a few counts of this clone. The rearrangement links TRBV27 to TRBJ1-5, with a weak D call TRBD1 (5 bases). V gave up 4 bases and J gave up 4 bases, with 8 bases separating them. Germline V gene data show CDR1 as MNHEY and CDR2 as SMNVEV (reference sequence). CDR3 length: 13 amino acids. CDR3 DNA sequence: TGTGCCAGCAGTTATGGGGGGAATCAGCCCCAGCATTTT. Its protein product is CASSYGGNQPQHF.

The chain links TRBV27 to TRBJ2-3; D gene ambiguous. The germline gives CDR1 MNHEY, CDR2 SMNVEV (reference sequence). V was trimmed by 2 bases and J by 3 bases, leaving 6 bases between them. The CDR3 covers 13 residues. The chain's CDR3 is CASSLLGTDTQYF. CDR3 nucleotides: TGTGCCAGCAGTTTACTAGGTACAGATACGCAGTATTTT.